This TCR beta chain appears in the sequencing data of a study of graft-versus-host responses after intestinal transplantation. Study background: All of the recipients had induction that used anti-thymocyte globulin, then tacrolimus and steroids for two to three years. General observations from the study: The marrow of recipients harbored GvH clones, and ileum or blood showed some of them first. The study found high graft-versus-host to host-versus-graft clonal ratios in allografts of patients with graft-donor T cell macrochimerism.

This CDR3 contains 14 residues. The V gene's germline CDR1 is GTSNPN and CDR2 SVGIG (reference sequence). V was shortened by 7 bases and J by 4 bases, with 19 bases between the two germline ends. Sequencing used immunoSEQ multiplex PCR; TCRdb keeps in-frame clones, though not all of them. The repertoire has tens of thousands of clones, approximately 84% of them found once; the top ten carry around 0.48%. A remark on this clone: Its cognate antigen is unknown.

The V call is TRBV30, the J call TRBJ2-5; D call uncertain. The sequence came from a human donor who was the organ donor for an intestinal transplant. This material consisted of unstimulated CD4+ T cells sorted from spleen or lymph node cells, taken before transplant. Here the CDR3 reads CASGPEFPTETQYF. CDR3 nucleotides: TGTGCCTCGGGCCCCGAGTTTCCGACAGAGACCCAGTACTTC.